This T cell receptor (beta chain) was sequenced for a study of T-cell reconstitution after alpha-beta-depleted transplantation in children. This clonotype was observed at least ten times. Antigen unknown. Germline CDR1 is DFQATT and CDR2 is SNEGSKA (reference sequence). The CDR3 is 14 amino acids. V was clipped by 0 bases and J by 5 bases; unmatched bases: 3. For TCRbeta, the library was prepared with unique molecular identifiers. TCRdb reprocessed the PCR reads via MiXCR and lists one record per CDR3 protein. The sample lists 140,000 to 150,000 distinct CDR3 sequences, around 8.8% occurring once. Findings and caveats of the study: TCRbeta diversity was high at day 60 in some patients (a result of surviving recipient T cells and thymic progenitors).

This material consisted of PBMCs, mostly from graft donor cells, taken 180 days after TCRalphabeta/CD19-depleted stem cell transplant. The chain has TRBV20-1 and TRBJ2-1, with 8 bases that match TRBD2. This receptor was taken from a female patient younger than 10 who had a stem cell transplant for congenital amegakaryocytic thrombocytopenia, so the T cells may come from the graft donor. The CDR3 sequence is CSARDSGTHNEQFF. CDR3 nucleotides: TGCAGTGCTAGAGATAGCGGGACTCACAATGAGCAGTTCTTC.